This is a list of T cell receptor beta chains from one sample in a study of blood T cells in healthy people across ages. In TCRdb, the 5' RACE reads were re-called with MiXCR into one record per CDR3 protein. The sample has nearly 800,000 distinct CDR3 sequences, approximately 25% seen once; the top ten hold around 3.6%. This sample was shared with a second study, whose subject was T cells of mothers and their children.

Material for sequencing was blood. These receptors came from a boy aged 10-17 years in good health. The CDR3 runs from the conserved cysteine through the conserved F or W. Each record gives: D gene, V gene, J gene, clone size, CDR3 DNA, CDR3 protein. D genes are given only for firm matches. The size field is filled for only some rows; it gives once, few, many or a size class.

>-|TRBV4-1|TRBJ1-1|-
TGCGCCAGCAGCCAACTTCCGGGCATCCCTGAAGCTTTCTTT
CASSQLPGIPEAFF
>TRBD2|TRBV7-2|TRBJ2-4|-
TGTGTCAGCAGCTTAGATCTAGCGGAAAACATTCAGTACTTC
CVSSLDLAENIQYF
>-|TRBV4-3|TRBJ1-2|-
TGCGCCAGCAGCCAAGATTTTTCAAGTCCCTATGGCTACACCTTC
CASSQDFSSPYGYTF
>-|TRBV27|TRBJ2-7|few
TGTGCCAGCAGTCCCATGGGCGGCGAGCAGTACTTC
CASSPMGGEQYF
>-|TRBV5-1|TRBJ2-7|many
TGCGCCAGCAGCTTGGCCCCGACAGTGTCCTACGAGCAGTACTTC
CASSLAPTVSYEQYF
>TRBD2|TRBV5-1|TRBJ2-2|-
TGCGCCAGCAGACGACCGGGACTACTCGCTCCGAACACCGGGGAGCTGTTTTTT
CASRRPGLLAPNTGELFF
>-|TRBV9|TRBJ2-1|few
TGTGCCAGCAGCCCCTCCGTAGGCGAAGGGCAGTTCTTC
CASSPSVGEGQFF
>TRBD1|TRBV29-1|TRBJ2-7|-
TGCAGCGCCGAGACAGGGAGCTCCTACGAGCAGTACTTC
CSAETGSSYEQYF
>TRBD1|TRBV9|TRBJ1-1|-
TGTGCCAGCAGCGACGTGACCCGGACAGGGGGAAACACTGAAGCTTTCTTT
CASSDVTRTGGNTEAFF
>-|TRBV6-5|TRBJ2-5|-
TGTGCCAGCAGCCCGTTGGCGGGTTCGGGGGCCGAGCAGTCCTTC
CASSPLAGSGAEQSF
>-|TRBV20-1|TRBJ2-3|-
TGCAGTGCCAGCTTATATCGGGGAGATACGCAGTATTTT
CSASLYRGDTQYF
>-|TRBV10-3|TRBJ2-5|few
TGTGCCATCAGTGGGTGGCAAGAGACCCAGTACTTC
CAISGWQETQYF
>-|TRBV6-2/TRBV6-3|TRBJ2-5|-
TGTGCCAGCAGTTTCGACTGGGGGCAGTACTTC
CASSFDWGQYF
>TRBD1|TRBV27|TRBJ2-7|few
TGTGCCAGCAGTTCGATGGGCAGGGGGCTACAGATACGCTACGAGCAGTACTTC
CASSSMGRGLQIRYEQYF
>TRBD1|TRBV5-1|TRBJ1-1|-
TGCGCCAGCAGCATGGACAGGGGGAAAGCTGAAGCTTTCTTT
CASSMDRGKAEAFF
>-|TRBV11-2|TRBJ2-5|once
TGTGCCAGCAGCTTCGCAGAAATACCCCAGGAGACCCAGTACTTC
CASSFAEIPQETQYF
>TRBD1|TRBV29-1|TRBJ2-5|few
TGCAGCGTCCTGACAGGGATGACGGAGACCCAGTACTTC
CSVLTGMTETQYF
>TRBD1|TRBV27|TRBJ2-7|-
TGTGCCAGCAGTTCGGGGGACAGGCAATACGAGCAGTACTTC
CASSSGDRQYEQYF
>-|TRBV29-1|TRBJ1-4|-
TGCAGCGTCATCACCGCGTTTAATGAAAAACTGTTTTTT
CSVITAFNEKLFF
>-|TRBV29-1|TRBJ1-2|-
TGCAGCGTTGAAATGGTAGCAGGGGCTAACTATGGCTACACCTTC
CSVEMVAGANYGYTF
>-|TRBV14|TRBJ1-3|-
TGTGCCAGCAGCCAGCAGAGTTTATCTGGAAACACCATATATTTT
CASSQQSLSGNTIYF
>-|TRBV27|TRBJ1-1|few
TGTGCCAGCAGTGTTATCGCGGGCGCACCGAACACTGAAGCTTTCTTT
CASSVIAGAPNTEAFF
>TRBD2|TRBV6-2/TRBV6-3|TRBJ2-7|-
TGTGCCAGCAGCAGACGACTAGCGGGGCTCCCCTACGAGCAGTACTTC
CASSRRLAGLPYEQYF
>TRBD1|TRBV20-1|TRBJ1-2|-
TGCAGTGCTAGAGGACAGGGGAACGAGGGCTACACCTTC
CSARGQGNEGYTF
>-|TRBV27|TRBJ2-6|few
TGTGCCAGCAGACCCGGAGAGAGGACTGGGGCCAACGTCCTGACTTTC
CASRPGERTGANVLTF
>TRBD1|TRBV7-2|TRBJ1-6|-
TGTGCCAGCAGCCCCTCTGGGACAGGGTTGGATTCACCCCTCCACTTT
CASSPSGTGLDSPLHF
>-|TRBV20-1|TRBJ2-3|-
TGCAGTGCTAGTTCATCGGGACTGGGGTCAGATACGCAGTATTTT
CSASSSGLGSDTQYF
>-|TRBV20-1|TRBJ2-5|few
TGCAGTGCTAGAGTCTCCAGGCTCGAGCCATCAGAGACCCAGTACTTC
CSARVSRLEPSETQYF
>TRBD2|TRBV7-3|TRBJ2-3|-
TGTGCCAGCAGCTTACTAGCGGGAGATGATACGCAGTATTTT
CASSLLAGDDTQYF
>TRBD1|TRBV5-1|TRBJ1-2|-
TGCGCCAGCACCAGAGAACAGGGGGCTGGTGGCTACACCTTC
CASTREQGAGGYTF
>-|TRBV20-1|TRBJ1-1|-
TGCAGTGCTAGAGATCGGGGGCCTGAAGCTTTCTTT
CSARDRGPEAFF
>TRBD2|TRBV12-3/TRBV12-4|TRBJ2-4|-
TGTGCCAGCAGCTCGGGACTAGCGGTCCTAGCCAAAAACATTCAGTACTTC
CASSSGLAVLAKNIQYF
>TRBD1|TRBV15|TRBJ1-4|few
TGTGCCACCCTTAAAGACAGGGGGGGTGAAAAACTGTTTTTT
CATLKDRGGEKLFF
>-|TRBV5-1|TRBJ2-5|-
TGCGCCAGCAGCTTGGCCCAAGCGTACGAGACCCAGTACTTC
CASSLAQAYETQYF
>-|TRBV9|TRBJ2-5|few
TGTGCCAGCAGCGGCTGGGGGGACGGTAAAGAGACCCAGTACTTC
CASSGWGDGKETQYF
>-|TRBV25-1|TRBJ2-5|-
TGTGCCAGCAGTGAAGGGGGAGAGGAGACCCAGTACTTC
CASSEGGEETQYF
>-|TRBV9|TRBJ2-3|-
TGTGCCAGCAGCGTAGACAGGGCTCGGAGCGATACGCAGTATTTT
CASSVDRARSDTQYF
>-|TRBV6-2/TRBV6-3|TRBJ2-2|few
TGTGCCAGCAGCCAGGGGTGGAACACCGGGGAGCTGTTTTTT
CASSQGWNTGELFF
>-|TRBV11-1|TRBJ2-5|few
TGTGCCAGCAGCTTCGTCAGGGCCGGACAAGAGACCCAGTACTTC
CASSFVRAGQETQYF
>-|TRBV6-6|TRBJ2-5|few
TGTGCCAGCAGTTACTTACTAAATAGGGAAGAGACCCAGTACTTC
CASSYLLNREETQYF